One and the same sample provided the 7 T cell receptor beta chains below, sequenced in a study of blood T cell repertoires in COVID-19. Generated by immunoSEQ multiplex PCR, the TCRdb table keeps only in-frame clones and is missing some. The table lists some 220,000 clones, 82% of them singletons, with about 5% in the top ten. Sequenced material: peripheral blood. The receptors here all came from a woman aged 70-85 years with COVID-19, enrolled during active disease.

The V gene is TRBV28, the J gene TRBJ2-5, with TRBD2 matching over 14 bases. This CDR3 spans 16 amino acids. Germline V lookup: CDR1 MDHEN, CDR2 SYDVKM. Trimming took 5 bases from V and 2 from J; bases not matched to a gene: 4. In nucleotides, the CDR3 is TGTGCCAGCAGTACCCGACTAGCGGGAGGGCAAGAGACCCAGTACTTC. This encodes CASSTRLAGGQETQYF.

CDR3 in amino acids: CASTLRGQNQPQHF. The CDR3 DNA reads as TGTGCCAGCACTCTAAGGGGCCAGAATCAGCCCCAGCATTTT. This rearrangement joins TRBV28 to TRBJ1-5; D may be TRBD1 (5 bases). V was pared by 7 bases and J by 4 bases, with 14 bases between. Germline-derived CDR1 and CDR2 are MDHEN and SYDVKM. The CDR3 loop spans 14 amino acids.

V is TRBV28 and J is TRBJ2-3; TRBD1 aligns across 7 bases. The germline V gene has CDR1 MDHEN and CDR2 SYDVKM. CDR3 length: 15 amino acids. V gave up 5 bases and J gave up 2 bases; unmatched junction bases: 7. The CDR3 DNA reads TGTGCCAGCAGTAAATTGGGACAGTCCACAGATACGCAGTATTTT. Protein sequence: CASSKLGQSTDTQYF.

The chain combines TRBV5-6 with TRBJ2-3; D may be TRBD2 (6 bases). Germline CDR1 is SGHDT and CDR2 is YYEEEE. CDR3 length: 15 residues. Trimming stripped 0 bases from V and 4 bases from J, with 12 bases between. The CDR3 DNA reads as TGTGCCAGCAGCTTGGCAAGGACGGGGGCAGATACGCAGTATTTT. Its translation: CASSLARTGADTQYF. Full variable domain (missing parts from reference TRBV5-6 and TRBJ2-3): DAGVTQSPTHLIKTRGQQVTLRCSPKSGHDTVSWYQQALGQGPQFIFQYYEEEERQRGNFPDRFSGHQFPNYSSELNVNALLLGDSALYLCASSLARTGADTQYFGPGTRLTVL.

This chain links TRBV2 with TRBJ2-5; weak D call: TRBD2 (6 bases). Germline V gene data show CDR1 as SNHLY and CDR2 as FYNNEI. This CDR3 spans 13 amino acids. Deletions cut 7 bases from V and 2 bases from J, with 11 bases between. CDR3 nucleotides: TGTGCCAGCAAGGGCGGGGAACAAGAGACCCAGTACTTC. Translated, it gives CASKGGEQETQYF.

This clone has only a few counts. The rearrangement links TRBV19 to TRBJ1-6; 9 nucleotides line up with TRBD1. There are 17 residues in the CDR3. Germline V gene sequence: CDR1 LNHDA, CDR2 SQIVND (reference sequence). Trimming cost V 6 bases and J 6 bases; bases outside gene matches: 12. CDR3 nucleotides: TGTGCCAGTAGCTCTACCGCCGGGACAGGGAGTAATTCACCCCTCCACTTT. Translated: CASSSTAGTGSNSPLHF.

This clone was detected only a few times. The chain carries TRBV7-9 and TRBJ1-3; possibly TRBD1 for D (6 bases). The CDR3 runs 15 residues. V shed 5 bases and J shed 2 bases, with 13 bases lying between them. CDR1 and CDR2 from the germline V gene are SEHNR and FQNEAQ (reference sequence). CDR3 in DNA: TGTGCCAGCAGCCCAGACAGGCCGACTGGAAACACCATATATTTT. Protein sequence: CASSPDRPTGNTIYF.